This T cell receptor beta chain appears in the sequencing data of a study of graft-versus-host responses after intestinal transplantation. At the level of the study: Transplants given to recipients were multivisceral, liver-intestinal, or isolated intestinal. Recipients uniformly received anti-thymocyte globulin induction, followed by tacrolimus and steroids for approximately 3 years.

A remark on this clone: The target antigen is unknown.

General study results and limits: Recipient-marrow GvH clones were detected, some having first appeared in ileum or blood. Individuals who had graft-donor T cell macrochimerism had allografts that showed high graft-versus-host to host-versus-graft clonal ratios.

The protocol was immunoSEQ multiplex PCR, while the TCRdb copy is restricted to in-frame clones and leaves out a portion. This table has more than 100,000 clones, 90% to 95% appearing once. The V gene's germline CDR1 is MNHEY and CDR2 SVGAGI. Trimming removed 6 bases from V and 6 bases from J; junction bases left unmatched: 10. This CDR3 comprises 15 residues. The chain is built from TRBV6-5 and TRBJ1-5, with 8 bases matching TRBD1. The sequence came from a human donor who received an intestinal transplant. Sequencing used unstimulated CD8+ T cells sorted from spleen or lymph node cells, obtained before intestinal transplant. The CDR3 reads CASREGTGFGQPQHF. DNA for the CDR3: TGTGCCAGCAGGGAGGGGACAGGTTTCGGTCAGCCCCAGCATTTT.